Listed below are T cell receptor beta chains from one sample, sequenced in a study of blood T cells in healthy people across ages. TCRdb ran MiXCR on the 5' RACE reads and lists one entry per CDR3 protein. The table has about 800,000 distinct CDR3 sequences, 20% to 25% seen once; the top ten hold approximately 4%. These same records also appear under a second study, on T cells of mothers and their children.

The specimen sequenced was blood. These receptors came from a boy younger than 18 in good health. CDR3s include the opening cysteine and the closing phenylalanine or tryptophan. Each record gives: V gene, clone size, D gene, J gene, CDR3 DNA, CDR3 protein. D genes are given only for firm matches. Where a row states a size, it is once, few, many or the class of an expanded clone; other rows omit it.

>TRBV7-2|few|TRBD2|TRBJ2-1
TGTGCCAGCAGGTCCGGGGGGGGCGGATACAATGAGCAGTTCTTC
CASRSGGGGYNEQFF
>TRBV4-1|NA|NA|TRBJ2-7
TGCCCCAGCAGCCAAGATTTGGGAGGCTACGAGCAGTACTTC
CPSSQDLGGYEQYF
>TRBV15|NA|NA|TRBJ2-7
TGTGCCACCAGCAGAGAACGGGCCTACGAGCAGTACTTC
CATSRERAYEQYF
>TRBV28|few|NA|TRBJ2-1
TGTGCCAGCAGTTTCTACCTAACGGGCTCCTACAATGAGCAGTTCTTC
CASSFYLTGSYNEQFF
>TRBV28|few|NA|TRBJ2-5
TGTGCCAGCAGTGAACACTCCAAGGCAGAGACCCAGTACTTC
CASSEHSKAETQYF
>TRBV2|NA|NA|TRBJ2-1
TGTGCCAGCAGGCCTTCGAGCTCCTACAATGAGCAGTTCTTC
CASRPSSSYNEQFF
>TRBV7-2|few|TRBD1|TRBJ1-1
TGTGCCAGCAGCTTATGGTCGACAGGGAGGACTGAAGCTTTCTTT
CASSLWSTGRTEAFF
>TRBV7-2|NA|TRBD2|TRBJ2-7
TGTGCCAGCAGCCCAGGGGTACTAGCGGGAGGCCCCTACGAGCAGTACTTC
CASSPGVLAGGPYEQYF
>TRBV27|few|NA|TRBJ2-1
TGTGCCAGCAGTGAGGACCCCTACAATGAGCAGTTCTTC
CASSEDPYNEQFF
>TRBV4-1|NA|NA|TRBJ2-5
TGCGCCAGCAGCCGCCAAATGGTTGTGGAGACCCAGTACTTC
CASSRQMVVETQYF
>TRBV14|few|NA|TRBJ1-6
TGTGCCAGCAGCCTCCGTATGAGCCCGGGATTCGACTCCTATAATTCACCCCTCCACTTT
CASSLRMSPGFDSYNSPLHF
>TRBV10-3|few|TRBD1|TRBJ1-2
TGTGCCACCCAGGGGGATCCCAACTATGGCTACACCTTC
CATQGDPNYGYTF
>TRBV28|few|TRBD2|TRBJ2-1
TGTGCCAGCAGTTTATCTTCTAGCGGGGACCTCTACAATGAGCAGTTCTTC
CASSLSSSGDLYNEQFF
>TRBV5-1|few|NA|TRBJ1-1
TGCGCCAGCAGCTTGTCGATAGGGCTCGGGACTGAAGCTTTCTTT
CASSLSIGLGTEAFF
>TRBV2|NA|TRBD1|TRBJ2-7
TGTGCCAGCACCGGGACAGGGGGCGGCGAGCAGTACTTC
CASTGTGGGEQYF
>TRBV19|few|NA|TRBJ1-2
TGTGCCAGTAGTATAGGAGGACCCGACAGGGGCTACACCTTC
CASSIGGPDRGYTF